These 27 T cell receptor beta chains were sequenced from one sample in a study of blood T cells in healthy people across ages. The second PCR ran roughly 6 to 11 cycles with a sample-barcoded 5' primer and J-beta primers. TCRdb processed the 5' RACE reads anew with MiXCR; each CDR3 protein has one entry. The sample carries approximately 940,000 distinct CDR3 sequences, around 49% recorded once. Specimen: blood. The receptors were sampled from a man aged 25-45 years in good health.

Note on this clonotype: This could be a read error, since a much larger clone is one nucleotide away. This chain joins TRBV4-1 and TRBJ2-7; TRBD1 is a possible D gene (5 bases). The germline V gene has CDR1 MGHRA and CDR2 YSYEKL. Trimming shortened V by 4 bases and J by 11 bases, and 18 bases separated the two germline ends. The CDR3 loop spans 13 amino acids. The CDR3 DNA reads as TGCGCCAGCAGCCTCCAGACAGTTGATCGCGAGTACTTC. Protein sequence: CASSLQTVDREYF.

A few counts support this clonotype. The chain couples TRBV6-1 to TRBJ1-1; weak D call: TRBD1 (6 bases). The V and J ends lost 0 bases and 4 bases respectively, with 6 bases between them. CDR1 MNHNS and CDR2 SASEGT come from the germline V gene. The length of the CDR3 is 13 residues. The CDR3 reads CASSEAGGTEAFF. CDR3 nucleotides: TGTGCCAGCAGTGAAGCAGGGGGCACTGAAGCTTTCTTT.

The chain employs TRBV14 and TRBJ2-3; TRBD1 might be the D (5 bases). V shed 0 bases and J shed 1 base, with 5 bases lying between them. The CDR3 consists of 14 residues. CDR1 and CDR2 from the germline V gene are SGHDN and FVKESK. DNA of the CDR3: TGTGCCAGCAGCCAAGAACAGGGCACAGATACGCAGTATTTT. It is translated as CASSQEQGTDTQYF.

The chain is built from TRBV5-1 and TRBJ2-7; 10 nucleotides line up with TRBD1. Losses at the gene ends were 4 bases for V and 3 bases for J; bases not matched to a gene: 7. The germline CDR1 and CDR2 sequences are SGHRS and YFSETQ. The CDR3 has 15 amino acids. The CDR3 sequence is CASSEGQGTIYEQYF. The CDR3 DNA follows: TGCGCCAGCAGCGAGGGACAGGGGACGATCTACGAGCAGTACTTC.

The chain is built from TRBV28 and TRBJ2-4, with a possible D match to TRBD2 (6 bases). The DNA end is a closer match to TRBJ2-7, so the J assignment may be wrong. Germline V lookup: CDR1 MDHEN, CDR2 SYDVKM. The CDR3 has 15 amino acids. The CDR3 loop reads CASSTFRGNYYEQYF. DNA of the CDR3: TGTGCCAGCAGTACGTTTCGGGGGAACTACTACGAGCAGTACTTC.

J is TRBJ2-7 and V is TRBV28; 8 nucleotides match TRBD1. V lost 6 bases to trimming and J lost 0 bases; unmatched junction nucleotides: 7. This CDR3 spans 15 amino acids. CDR1 and CDR2 (germline): MDHEN, SYDVKM. The CDR3 here is CASSGQGPSSYEQYF. CDR3 DNA sequence: TGTGCCAGCAGCGGACAGGGCCCCAGCTCCTACGAGCAGTACTTC.

The chain uses TRBV5-1 and TRBJ2-3; D unresolved. Trimming left V 0 bases short and J 0 bases short, with 8 bases between. The CDR3 is 15 residues long. The germline CDR1 and CDR2 sequences are SGHRS and YFSETQ. The CDR3 DNA reads TGCGCCAGCAGCTTGGCGGTGGGCAGCACAGATACGCAGTATTTT. Residues: CASSLAVGSTDTQYF.

This chain uses TRBV29-1 with TRBJ2-1, with D uncertain. This CDR3 is 14 amino acids long. Germline loops: CDR1 SQVTM, CDR2 ANQGSEA. The V end lost 2 bases, the J end lost 8 bases, and 16 bases lay between the germline ends. The CDR3 DNA reads TGCAGCGTTGAAAAGGCATTGGGCTGGGATGAGCAGTTCTTC. Translation: CSVEKALGWDEQFF.

This chain links TRBV4-1 with TRBJ2-2, with unresolved D. Per germline, CDR1 MGHRA and CDR2 YSYEKL. This CDR3 comprises 14 residues. V was trimmed by 0 bases and J by 9 bases, leaving 11 bases between them. For the CDR3, the DNA is TGCGCCAGCAGCCAAGATCCTTCCGCCCGGGAGCTGTTTTTT. Its translation: CASSQDPSARELFF.

The sample holds a few counts of this clonotype. The chain links TRBV28 to TRBJ2-7; D is ambiguous. CDR3 size: 12 residues. Germline V lookup: CDR1 MDHEN, CDR2 SYDVKM. V was cut by 4 bases and J by 11 bases, with 15 bases left in between. CDR3 sequence (DNA): TGTGCCAGCAGTTCCTCTACACGCTACAAGTACTTC. Amino acid sequence: CASSSSTRYKYF.

This chain links TRBV29-1 with TRBJ1-1, with TRBD1 matching 7 bases. The V gene's germline CDR1 is SQVTM and CDR2 ANQGSEA. Trimming cost V 4 bases and J 6 bases; bases outside gene matches: 11. This CDR3 contains 14 residues. The CDR3 region has the DNA TGCAGCGTTGGTTACAGGGGAGTTAACGCTGAAGCTTTCTTT. Translating gives CSVGYRGVNAEAFF.

V is TRBV7-9 and J is TRBJ1-2; possibly TRBD1 for D (5 bases). The germline CDR1 and CDR2 sequences are SEHNR and FQNEAQ (reference sequence). The CDR3 has 16 amino acids. Trimming left V 4 bases short and J 4 bases short, with 19 bases between. The CDR3 region is CASSSDTGSRLYGYTF. As DNA, the CDR3 is TGTGCCAGCAGCTCAGACACAGGATCTCGCCTCTATGGCTACACCTTC. Full variable domain (outside the CDR3, taken from reference TRBV7-9 and TRBJ1-2): DTGVSQNPRHKITKRGQNVTFRCDPISEHNRLYWYRQTLGQGPEFLTYFQNEAQLEKSRLLSDRFSAERPKGSFSTLEIQRTEQGDSAMYLCASSSDTGSRLYGYTFGSGTRLTVV.

This chain uses TRBV6-2 or TRBV6-3 with TRBJ2-7, with D possibly being TRBD1 or TRBD2 (5 bases each). V lost 0 bases and J lost 9, with 12 bases in between. Germline CDR1 is MNHEY and CDR2 is SVGEGT. The CDR3 length is 13 residues. CDR3 nucleotides: TGTGCCAGCAGTTACTCAGGTGGGGGTGGGCAGTACTTC. Its protein is CASSYSGGGGQYF.

Note on this clonotype: An end of the junction does not agree with germline; a read error may underlie this. The rearrangement links TRBV6-2 or TRBV6-3 to TRBJ2-2, with 10 bases lining up with TRBD2. Germline values: CDR1 MNHEY, CDR2 SVGEGT. The CDR3 has 13 amino acids. CDR3 protein: CALAGANTGGLFF. CDR3 DNA sequence: TGTGCCCTAGCGGGAGCGAACACCGGGGGGCTGTTTTTT.

The chain is built from TRBV27 and TRBJ2-7; 11 bases align to TRBD1. With V trimmed by 7 bases and J by 5 bases, 10 bases remained unmatched. Germline V gene data show CDR1 as MNHEY and CDR2 as SMNVEV (reference sequence). This CDR3 has 15 residues. The CDR3 coding sequence is TGTGCCAGCATTCTTCTCTGGACAGGGGGCGACGAGCAGTACTTC. This translates into CASILLWTGGDEQYF.

In its sample, this clonotype was seen many times. The chain combines TRBV7-2 with TRBJ2-7; D gene ambiguous. CDR3 size: 11 residues. V was clipped by 1 base and J by 8 bases, with 6 bases between them. Germline V gives CDR1 SGHTA, CDR2 FQGNSA. This CDR3 reads CASSLVSQQYF. The CDR3 coding sequence is TGTGCCAGCAGCTTAGTGTCACAGCAGTACTTC.

The V and J genes are TRBV21-1 and TRBJ2-4; the tabulated D call, TRBD1, remains unverified against the DNA. TRBV21-1 constitutes a pseudogene. This CDR3 is built from 14 residues. This chain's CDR3 is CASSTHWAANIQYF. The CDR3 DNA reads as TGTGCCAGCAGCACCCACTGGGCGGCAAACATTCAGTACTTC.

The chain couples TRBV25-1 to TRBJ2-4; no clear D gene. The better agreement between TRBJ2-7 and the DNA end casts doubt on the J call. CDR3 length: 12 amino acids. CDR1 is MGHDK and CDR2 is SYGVNS in the germline V gene. CDR3 sequence: CASGQVFYEQYF. In nucleotides, the CDR3 is TGTGCCAGCGGGCAAGTCTTTTACGAGCAGTACTTC.

The J gene is TRBJ2-3, the V gene TRBV15, with D maybe TRBD2 (6 bases). CDR1 and CDR2 from the germline V gene are LNHNV and YYDKDF (reference sequence). The CDR3 length is 13 residues. Trimming shortened V by 3 bases and J by 5 bases, and 9 bases separated the two germline ends. CDR3 coding DNA: TGTGCCACCAGCAGCCGTAGCGGAGATACGCAGTATTTT. This gives the protein CATSSRSGDTQYF.

V usage is TRBV6-5 and J usage is TRBJ2-7; possible D gene TRBD1, 6 bases. Deletions cut 6 bases from V and 7 bases from J, with 16 bases between. The CDR3 runs 13 residues. Looked up from germline, CDR1 is MNHEY and CDR2 is SVGAGI. The CDR3 loop is CASSNVGGREQYF. The CDR3 region has the DNA TGTGCCAGCAGCAACGTTGGGGGCCGAGAGCAGTACTTC.

The genes are TRBV12-3 or TRBV12-4 and TRBJ2-1; TRBD2 matches at 14 bases. V shed 7 bases and J 7 bases; nucleotides not matched to a gene: 12. CDR3 length: 17 residues. The CDR3 loop reads CASTLGLAGGPTNEQFF. The CDR3 coding sequence is TGTGCCAGCACCCTCGGACTAGCGGGGGGACCAACAAATGAGCAGTTCTTC.

This clonotype showed up just a few times. The chain links TRBV3-1 to TRBJ1-2; D is uncertain. The germline V and J ends were trimmed by 2 bases and 4 bases, with 14 bases remaining between them. There are 15 residues in the CDR3. CDR1 and CDR2 (germline): LGHDT, YNNKEL (reference sequence). The CDR3 sequence: CASSQPDRLLYGYTF. DNA of the CDR3: TGTGCCAGCAGCCAACCCGACCGATTGCTCTATGGCTACACCTTC.

V is TRBV20-1 and J is TRBJ1-5; D might be TRBD1 (5 bases). V shed 1 base and J shed 0 bases, with 10 bases lying between them. Germline V gene data show CDR1 as DFQATT and CDR2 as SNEGSKA (reference sequence). This CDR3 comprises 15 residues. As DNA, the CDR3 is TGCAGTGCTAGAGTGGGGGAAAATAGCAATCAGCCCCAGCATTTT. It is translated as CSARVGENSNQPQHF.

This clonotype was counted a single time. This chain links TRBV3-1 with TRBJ1-4, with D perhaps matching TRBD1 (6 bases). The CDR3 has 16 residues. Germline V lookup: CDR1 LGHDT, CDR2 YNNKEL (reference sequence). V was trimmed by 4 bases and J by 8 bases, leaving 20 bases between them. The CDR3 sequence: CASSPGEVALGEKLFF. The DNA of the CDR3 is TGTGCCAGCAGCCCAGGGGAAGTGGCCTTAGGAGAAAAACTGTTTTTT. The full variable domain, completed using reference TRBV3-1 and TRBJ1-4, is DTAVSQTPKYLVTQMGNDKSIKCEQNLGHDTMYWYKQDSKKFLKIMFSYNNKELIINETVPNRFSPKSPDKAHLNLHINSLELGDSAVYFCASSPGEVALGEKLFFGSGTQLSVL.

The J gene is TRBJ2-5, the V gene TRBV12-3 or TRBV12-4; possible D gene TRBD2, 6 bases. Trimming removed 9 bases at V and 4 bases at J, with 18 bases between. The CDR3 runs to 14 residues. For the CDR3, the DNA is TGTGCCAGTGGGAGGCTAGCTGGCGGAGAGACCCAGTACTTC. Its translation is CASGRLAGGETQYF.

The chain has TRBV20-1 and TRBJ2-7, with TRBD2 identical over 13 bases. Trimming removed 6 bases from V and 4 bases from J; junction bases left unmatched: 6. The length of the CDR3 is 14 residues. Germline V gene lookup returns CDR1 DFQATT and CDR2 SNEGSKA (reference sequence). The CDR3 is CSARSGLAGYEQYF. In DNA, the CDR3 is TGCAGTGCCCGTTCGGGACTAGCGGGGTACGAGCAGTACTTC.

This clonotype was picked up a small number of times. The CDR3 sequence: CASSFPGGADYGYTF. CDR3 sequence (DNA): TGTGCCAGCAGTTTCCCAGGGGGCGCAGACTATGGCTACACCTTC. The genes are TRBV12-3 or TRBV12-4 and TRBJ1-2, with 8 bases matching TRBD1. CDR3 size: 15 residues. After removal of 3 bases from V and 3 bases from J, the junction contained 6 bases not matched to a gene.